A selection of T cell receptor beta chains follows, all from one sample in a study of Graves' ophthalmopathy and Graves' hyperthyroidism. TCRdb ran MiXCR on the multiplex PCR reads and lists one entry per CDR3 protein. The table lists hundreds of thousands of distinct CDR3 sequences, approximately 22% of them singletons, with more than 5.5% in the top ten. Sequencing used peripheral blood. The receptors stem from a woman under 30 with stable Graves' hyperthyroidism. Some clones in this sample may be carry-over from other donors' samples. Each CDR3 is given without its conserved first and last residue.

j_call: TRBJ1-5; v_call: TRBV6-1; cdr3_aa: ASSGGLGNQPQH
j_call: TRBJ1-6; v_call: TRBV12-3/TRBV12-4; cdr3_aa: ASSLYGPGNSPLH
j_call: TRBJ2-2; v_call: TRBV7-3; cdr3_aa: ASSWGDNTGELF
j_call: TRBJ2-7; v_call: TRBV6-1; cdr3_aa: ASSRIAPGGHSYEQY
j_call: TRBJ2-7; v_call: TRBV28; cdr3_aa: ASSLGTPSVSEQY
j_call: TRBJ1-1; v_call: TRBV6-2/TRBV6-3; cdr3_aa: ASSTSFPEAF
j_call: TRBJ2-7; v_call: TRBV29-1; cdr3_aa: SVSRDRSSYEQY
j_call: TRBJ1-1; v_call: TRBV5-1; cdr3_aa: ASAPPGQGTVGTEAF
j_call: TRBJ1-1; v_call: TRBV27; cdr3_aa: ASSLEADRGRGTEAF
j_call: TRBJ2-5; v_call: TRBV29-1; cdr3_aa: SVGGTSKETQY
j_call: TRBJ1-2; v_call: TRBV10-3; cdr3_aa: AISASGVGYT
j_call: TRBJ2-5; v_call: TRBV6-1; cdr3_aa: ASLDGQETQY
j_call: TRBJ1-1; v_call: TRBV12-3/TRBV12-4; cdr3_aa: ASSTGTVNTEAF
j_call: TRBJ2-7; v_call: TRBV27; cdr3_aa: ASSLAWTGAYEQY
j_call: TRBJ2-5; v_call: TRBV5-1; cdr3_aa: ASSLAPTRGKETQY
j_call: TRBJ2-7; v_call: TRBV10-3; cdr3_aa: AISPGLADTYEQY
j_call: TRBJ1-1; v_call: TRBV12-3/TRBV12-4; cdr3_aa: ASSPGQNLNTEAS
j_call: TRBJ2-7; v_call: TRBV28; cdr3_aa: ASSLQGEAYEQY
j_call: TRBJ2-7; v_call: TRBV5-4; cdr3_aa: ASSLWGLAGTYEQY
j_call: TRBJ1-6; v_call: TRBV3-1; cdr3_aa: ASTTRQGSPLH
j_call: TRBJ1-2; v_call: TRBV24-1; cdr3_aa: ATGSVDYGYT
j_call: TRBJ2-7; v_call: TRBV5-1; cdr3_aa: ASSPDGGVYEQY
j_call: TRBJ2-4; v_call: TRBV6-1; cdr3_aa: ASSEGDRRGNIQY
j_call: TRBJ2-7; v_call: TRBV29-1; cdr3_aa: SVAGQGATSYEQY
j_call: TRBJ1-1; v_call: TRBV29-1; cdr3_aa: SVDSPRNTEAF
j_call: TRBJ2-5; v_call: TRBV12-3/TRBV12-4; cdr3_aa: ASSSRLAKAETQY
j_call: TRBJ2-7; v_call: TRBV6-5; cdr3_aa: ASSTSLLNYEQY
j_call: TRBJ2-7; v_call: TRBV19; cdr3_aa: ASSRQGYEQY
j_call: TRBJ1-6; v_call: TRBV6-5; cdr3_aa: ASSYRFGSHLH
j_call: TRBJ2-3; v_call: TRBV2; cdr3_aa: ASKTLMGVTDTQY
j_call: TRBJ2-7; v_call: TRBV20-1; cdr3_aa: SARSDRGYYEQY
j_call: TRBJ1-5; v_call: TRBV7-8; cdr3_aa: ASSLYQGPSWPQH
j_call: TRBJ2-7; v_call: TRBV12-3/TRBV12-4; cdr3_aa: ASSRRGLDVFYEQY
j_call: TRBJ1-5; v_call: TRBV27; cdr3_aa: ASSPMGNQPQH
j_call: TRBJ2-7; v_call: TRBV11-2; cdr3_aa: ASSLEGLSRGRDTSHEQY
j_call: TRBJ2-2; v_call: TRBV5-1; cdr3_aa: ASSFLAGDTGELF
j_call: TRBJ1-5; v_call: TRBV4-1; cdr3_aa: ASSPLRGPPGQPQH
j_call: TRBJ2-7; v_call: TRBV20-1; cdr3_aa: SASGGRFGEQY
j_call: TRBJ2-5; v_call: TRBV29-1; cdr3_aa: SVERGIETQY
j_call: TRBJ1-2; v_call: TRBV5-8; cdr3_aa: ASSLTQGLYGYT
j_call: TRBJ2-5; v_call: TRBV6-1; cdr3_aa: ASNHRGGKTQY
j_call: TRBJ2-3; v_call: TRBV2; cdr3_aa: ASTPLGGSTDTQY
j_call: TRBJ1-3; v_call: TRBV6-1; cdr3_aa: ASSDRTRGNTIY
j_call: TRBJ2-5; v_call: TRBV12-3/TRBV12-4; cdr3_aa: ASSGSGGNGETQY
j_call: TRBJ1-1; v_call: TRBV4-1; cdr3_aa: ASSQSKGQREAF
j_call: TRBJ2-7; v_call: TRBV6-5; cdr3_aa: ARSSNYEQY
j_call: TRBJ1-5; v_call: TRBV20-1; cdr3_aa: SARSRRATNQPQH
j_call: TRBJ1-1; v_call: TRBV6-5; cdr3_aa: ASKMTGADTEAF
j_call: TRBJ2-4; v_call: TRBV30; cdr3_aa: AWTRVGKNIQY
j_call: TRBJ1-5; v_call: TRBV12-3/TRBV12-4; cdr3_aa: ASTLAGQSQPQH
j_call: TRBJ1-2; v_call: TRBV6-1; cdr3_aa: ASSHRVYGYT
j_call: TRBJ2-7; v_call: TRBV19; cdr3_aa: ASSIPGTATTYEQY
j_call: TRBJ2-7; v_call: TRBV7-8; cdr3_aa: ASSPQGATSYEQY
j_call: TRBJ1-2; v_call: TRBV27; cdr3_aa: ASSNRGGSYGYT
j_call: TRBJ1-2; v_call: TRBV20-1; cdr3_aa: SASRDTSLFGYT
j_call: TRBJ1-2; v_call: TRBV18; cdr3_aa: ASSPETGANYGYT
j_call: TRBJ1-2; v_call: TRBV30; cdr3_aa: ARSVQAGYGYT